This T cell receptor beta chain was identified in a study of T cell responses to AZD1222 COVID-19 vaccine. On this clone itself: Its antigen is undetermined.

Germline CDR1 reads SGHTA; CDR2 reads FQGNSA. The CDR3 runs to 16 residues. V shed 1 base, J shed 10 bases, and the junction held 9 bases outside the gene matches. The assay was immunoSEQ multiplex PCR, and TCRdb's table has in-frame clones only and misses some. Among approximately 30,000 clones listed, 80% to 90% were seen once. General observations from the study: Regions 160-218 and 743-854 dominated among vaccine-associated CD4 TCRs spanning spike.

The rearrangement joins TRBV7-2 to TRBJ2-3; 12 positions agree with TRBD2. The TCR sequence derives from an adult who received the AZD1222 COVID-19 vaccine. The sample here was peripheral blood, taken 28 days after the second AZD1222 dose. In DNA form, the CDR3 reads TGTGCCAGCAGCTTAGTTTCTAGCGGGGGGGCCGGAGCGCAGTATTTT. Its translation: CASSLVSSGGAGAQYF.